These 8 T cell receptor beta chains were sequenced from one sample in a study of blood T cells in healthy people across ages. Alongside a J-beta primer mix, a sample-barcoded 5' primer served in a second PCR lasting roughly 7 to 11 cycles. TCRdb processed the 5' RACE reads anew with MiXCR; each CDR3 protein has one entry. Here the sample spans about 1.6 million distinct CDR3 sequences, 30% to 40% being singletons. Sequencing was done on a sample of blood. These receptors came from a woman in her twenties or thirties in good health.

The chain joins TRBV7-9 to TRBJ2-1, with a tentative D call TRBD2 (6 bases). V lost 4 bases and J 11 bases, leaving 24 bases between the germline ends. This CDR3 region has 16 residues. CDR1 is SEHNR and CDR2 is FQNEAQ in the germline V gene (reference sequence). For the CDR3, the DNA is TGTGCCAGCAGCTCCCAGAAAAGTAGACTAGACGCTAAGCAGTTCTTC. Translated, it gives CASSSQKSRLDAKQFF.

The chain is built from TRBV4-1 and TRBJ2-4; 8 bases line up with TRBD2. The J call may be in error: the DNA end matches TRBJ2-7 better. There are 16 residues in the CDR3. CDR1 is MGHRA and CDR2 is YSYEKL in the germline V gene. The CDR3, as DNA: TGCGCCAGCAGCCAAGGGGGAGGGCGGGGGGCCTACGAGCAGTACTTC. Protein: CASSQGGGRGAYEQYF.

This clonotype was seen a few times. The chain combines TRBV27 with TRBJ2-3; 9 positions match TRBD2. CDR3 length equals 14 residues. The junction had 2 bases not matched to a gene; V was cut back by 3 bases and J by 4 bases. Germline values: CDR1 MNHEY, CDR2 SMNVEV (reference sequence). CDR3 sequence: CASSFLAGADTQYF. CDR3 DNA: TGTGCCAGCAGTTTTTTAGCGGGAGCAGATACGCAGTATTTT.

The CDR3 coding sequence is TGTGCCAGCAGGTTACAGGGCCACTCCAACTATGGCTACACCTTC. This gives the protein CASRLQGHSNYGYTF. The chain carries TRBV7-3 and TRBJ1-2; D might be TRBD1 (6 bases). The CDR3 extends over 15 amino acids. Germline V gene sequence: CDR1 SGHTA, CDR2 FQGTGA. The V end lost 6 bases, the J end lost 2 bases, and 16 bases lay between the germline ends.

CDR3 amino acids: CASMSSKDEQYF. The CDR3 nucleotides read TGTGCCAGCATGTCTAGTAAGGACGAGCAGTACTTC. The chain is built from TRBV28 and TRBJ2-7; D gene ambiguous. Germline V gene sequence: CDR1 MDHEN, CDR2 SYDVKM. Trimming cost V 7 bases and J 5 bases, with 12 bases left between them. The CDR3 length is 12 residues.

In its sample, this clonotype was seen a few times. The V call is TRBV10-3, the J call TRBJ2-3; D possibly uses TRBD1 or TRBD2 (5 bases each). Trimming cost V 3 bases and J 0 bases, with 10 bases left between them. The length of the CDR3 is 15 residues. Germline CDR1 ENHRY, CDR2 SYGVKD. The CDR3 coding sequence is TGTGCCATCAGTGATGGGGGTCTTAGCACAGATACGCAGTATTTT. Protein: CAISDGGLSTDTQYF.

CDR3 residues: CASSPSLQGTEAFF. The CDR3 coding sequence is TGTGCCAGCAGTCCGAGCCTTCAAGGGACTGAAGCTTTCTTT. This chain joins TRBV6-5 and TRBJ1-1; D unresolved. The germline V gene has CDR1 MNHEY and CDR2 SVGAGI. The ends were cut back, 5 bases at V and 5 bases at J, with 15 bases in the middle. The CDR3 consists of 14 residues.

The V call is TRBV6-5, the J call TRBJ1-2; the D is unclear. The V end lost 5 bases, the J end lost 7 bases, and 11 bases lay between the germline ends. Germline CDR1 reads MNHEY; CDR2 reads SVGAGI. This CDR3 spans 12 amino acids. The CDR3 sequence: CASSPGLSGYTF. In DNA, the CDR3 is TGTGCCAGCAGTCCCGGACTCAGTGGCTACACCTTC.